The 20 T cell receptor beta chains reported below all come from one sample, sequenced in a study of CD8+ T cells in alopecia areata. RNA was extracted and reverse transcribed into cDNA as the sequencing template. The data were produced by immunoSEQ multiplex PCR, yet TCRdb's version contains in-frame clones alone and is incomplete. The sample includes over 150,000 clones, about 63% of them seen just once. Sequenced here: CD4+ T cells sorted from blood, sampled at week 0. These receptors all stem from a human donor with alopecia areata.

The rearrangement uses TRBV30 and TRBJ2-2; D gene ambiguous. Germline V lookup: CDR1 GTSNPN, CDR2 SVGIG (reference sequence). The CDR3 totals 14 residues. Between the trimmed V and J ends, which lost 0 bases and 7 bases, there was a span of 12 bases. As DNA, the CDR3 is TGTGCCTGGAGTGTAGATAGGGTGAACGGGGAGCTGTTTTTT. As protein: CAWSVDRVNGELFF.

The J gene is TRBJ2-7, the V gene TRBV15; D ambiguous. CDR1 is LNHNV, CDR2 YYDKDF, per germline (reference sequence). V was trimmed by 5 bases and J by 6 bases, leaving 20 bases between them. This CDR3 has 15 residues. The CDR3, as DNA: TGTGCCACCAGCGGTCCAGCCCAGGCCAACGGCGAGCAGTACTTC. This gives the protein CATSGPAQANGEQYF. Combining the CDR3 with reference TRBV15 and TRBJ2-7 gives the whole variable domain DAMVIQNPRYQVTQFGKPVTLSCSQTLNHNVMYWYQQKSSQAPKLLFHYYDKDFNNEADTPDNFQSRRPNTSFCFLDIRSPGLGDTAMYLCATSGPAQANGEQYFGPGTRLTVT.

The genes are TRBV5-1 and TRBJ2-3; D unclear. The CDR3 length is 14 residues. CDR1 and CDR2 (germline): SGHRS, YFSETQ. Trimming removed 0 bases from V and 4 bases from J, with 9 bases in between. The chain's CDR3 is CASSLGQTPDTQYF. CDR3 nucleotides: TGCGCCAGCAGCTTGGGCCAGACCCCAGATACGCAGTATTTT.

This clone was found a few times. The chain is built from TRBV7-2 and TRBJ2-7, with D perhaps TRBD1 or TRBD2 (7 bases each). The germline CDR1 and CDR2 sequences are SGHTA and FQGNSA. The CDR3 sequence is 17 residues long. With 1 base removed from V and 0 bases from J, the gap between germline ends came to 16 bases. CDR3 nucleotide sequence: TGTGCCAGCAGCTTAGTTGGGAGGGGGCGTAGCTCCTACGAGCAGTACTTC. Its translation is CASSLVGRGRSSYEQYF.

Here the CDR3 DNA reads TGCGCCAGCAGCTTTAGCGGGGGGCCTTTCAATGAGCAGTTCTTC. Protein: CASSFSGGPFNEQFF. This chain connects TRBV5-1 to TRBJ2-1; 10 nucleotides agree with TRBD2. Germline CDR1 is SGHRS and CDR2 is YFSETQ. V lost 2 bases and J lost 6; bases outside the gene matches: 5. The CDR3 runs 15 residues. Based on the CDR3 plus reference TRBV5-1 and TRBJ2-1, the full variable domain is KAGVTQTPRYLIKTRGQQVTLSCSPISGHRSVSWYQQTPGQGLQFLFEYFSETQRNKGNFPGRFSGRQFSNSRSEMNVSTLELGDSALYLCASSFSGGPFNEQFFGPGTRLTVL.

The chain carries TRBV11-2 and TRBJ2-3; 10 nucleotides match TRBD1. V lost 5 bases to trimming and J lost 6 bases; unmatched junction nucleotides: 8. There are 15 residues in the CDR3. Germline assignment: CDR1 SGHAT and CDR2 FQNNGV. The CDR3 here is CASSRDRGRRDTQYF. The CDR3 region has the DNA TGTGCCAGCAGCCGGGACAGGGGAAGAAGGGATACGCAGTATTTT.

The genes are TRBV29-1 and TRBJ2-2, with D perhaps TRBD2 (6 bases). Germline loops: CDR1 SQVTM, CDR2 ANQGSEA. V was trimmed by 7 bases and J by 2 bases, leaving 11 bases between them. The CDR3 loop spans 13 amino acids. The CDR3 sequence: CSASGLNTGELFF. The CDR3 region has the DNA TGCAGCGCCTCGGGACTTAACACCGGGGAGCTGTTTTTT.

This clone has only one observation. The chain carries TRBV27 and TRBJ1-6; 8 nucleotides match TRBD1. The V gene end was trimmed by 2 bases and the J gene end by 6 bases; junction bases not matched to a gene: 3. This CDR3 is built from 15 residues. The germline CDR1 and CDR2 sequences are MNHEY and SMNVEV (reference sequence). DNA for the CDR3: TGTGCCAGCAGTTTAGCAGGGGGCACTAATTCACCCCTCCACTTT. This sequence encodes CASSLAGGTNSPLHF.

This clone is a singleton in its sample. The rearrangement uses TRBV4-3 and TRBJ1-2; 8 nucleotides line up with TRBD1. The J segment lost 2 bases and the V segment lost 3 bases, leaving 5 bases of the junction unmatched. CDR1 is LGHNA, CDR2 YSLEER, per germline. This CDR3 spans 15 amino acids. The CDR3: CASSHAGQGNYGYTF. The CDR3 DNA reads TGCGCCAGCAGCCACGCAGGACAGGGCAACTATGGCTACACCTTC.

The genes are TRBV30 and TRBJ1-2; 8 bases are shared with TRBD1. Trimming took 3 bases from V and 13 from J; bases not matched to a gene: 7. CDR1 and CDR2 from the germline V gene are GTSNPN and SVGIG (reference sequence). The CDR3 contains 11 residues. The CDR3 bases are TGTGCCTGGAGGGACAGGGATTATTTCACCTTC. It codes for CAWRDRDYFTF. Full variable domain (remainder filled in from reference TRBV30 and TRBJ1-2): SQTIHQWPATLVQPVGSPLSLECTVEGTSNPNLYWYRQAAGRGLQLLFYSVGIGQISSEVPQNLSASRPQDRQFILSSKKLLLSDSGFYLCAWRDRDYFTFGSGTRLTVV.

The sample holds a few counts of this clone. The chain links TRBV27 to TRBJ2-1; D not resolved. Germline CDR1 reads MNHEY; CDR2 reads SMNVEV (reference sequence). Deletions cut 8 bases from V and 0 bases from J, with 11 bases between. This CDR3 comprises 14 residues. CDR3 bases: TGTGCCAGCGGTACAGAGAGCTCCTACAATGAGCAGTTCTTC. As protein: CASGTESSYNEQFF.

The DNA of the CDR3 is TGCAGCGTTACATCAGGGTCTTACTATGGCTACACCTTC. Residues: CSVTSGSYYGYTF. This rearrangement joins TRBV29-1 to TRBJ1-2; tentative D call: TRBD1 (5 bases). The V and J ends lost 5 bases and 3 bases respectively, with 13 bases between them. Germline V gene data show CDR1 as SQVTM and CDR2 as ANQGSEA. The length of the CDR3 is 13 residues.

The chain links TRBV7-2 to TRBJ2-1, with 7 nucleotides matching TRBD2. Losses at the gene ends were 1 base for V and 2 bases for J; bases not matched to a gene: 5. The germline gives CDR1 SGHTA, CDR2 FQGNSA. This CDR3 contains 16 residues. The CDR3 loop is CASSLVVLATYNEQFF. CDR3 DNA sequence: TGTGCCAGCAGCTTAGTGGTACTAGCGACCTACAATGAGCAGTTCTTC.

This chain links TRBV30 with TRBJ1-2, with D perhaps TRBD1 (5 bases). The CDR3 length is 14 residues. Germline V CDR1 and CDR2: GTSNPN, SVGIG (reference sequence). V lost 3 bases, J lost 3 bases, and 14 bases lay in between. CDR3 sequence: CAWSAGQTYYGYTF. CDR3 in DNA: TGTGCCTGGAGCGCGGGGCAGACGTACTATGGCTACACCTTC. Combining the CDR3 with reference TRBV30 and TRBJ1-2 gives the whole variable domain SQTIHQWPATLVQPVGSPLSLECTVEGTSNPNLYWYRQAAGRGLQLLFYSVGIGQISSEVPQNLSASRPQDRQFILSSKKLLLSDSGFYLCAWSAGQTYYGYTFGSGTRLTVV.

The V and J genes are TRBV5-1 and TRBJ2-3, with 14 bases that match TRBD2. The germline V gene encodes CDR1 SGHRS and CDR2 YFSETQ. CDR3 length: 16 amino acids. Trimming at V came to 4 bases and at J to 5 bases, leaving 6 bases not matched to a gene. The CDR3: CASSPPGLAGVDTQYF. DNA of the CDR3: TGCGCCAGCAGCCCCCCGGGACTAGCGGGGGTAGATACGCAGTATTTT. Using reference TRBV5-1 and TRBJ2-3 for the parts outside the CDR3, the full variable domain is KAGVTQTPRYLIKTRGQQVTLSCSPISGHRSVSWYQQTPGQGLQFLFEYFSETQRNKGNFPGRFSGRQFSNSRSEMNVSTLELGDSALYLCASSPPGLAGVDTQYFGPGTRLTVL.

The chain links TRBV7-9 to TRBJ2-3; 8 bases fit TRBD1. Unmatched junction bases numbered 5, after V lost 6 bases and J lost 0 bases. The CDR3 runs to 15 residues. Germline V gives CDR1 SEHNR, CDR2 FQNEAQ (reference sequence). The CDR3 protein is CASSRDRPSTDTQYF. The CDR3 nucleotides read TGTGCCAGCAGTAGGGACAGGCCGAGCACAGATACGCAGTATTTT.

A single count supports this clone. The V call is TRBV30, the J call TRBJ1-5; D is possibly TRBD1 (6 bases). The CDR3 covers 14 residues. The germline V and J ends were trimmed by 2 bases and 5 bases, with 13 bases remaining between them. The V gene's germline CDR1 is GTSNPN and CDR2 SVGIG (reference sequence). The CDR3, as DNA: TGTGCCTGGAGTATAGGGGGTTACGATCAGCCCCAGCATTTT. Protein sequence: CAWSIGGYDQPQHF.

Comments on this clone: Other DNA sequences in this sample translate to the same CDR3. The chain links TRBV7-9 to TRBJ2-7; TRBD2 is a possible D gene (6 bases). Germline V gives CDR1 SEHNR, CDR2 FQNEAQ (reference sequence). V lost 5 bases, J lost 4 bases, and 9 bases lay in between. The CDR3 is 12 amino acids. Here the CDR3 DNA reads TGTGCCAGCAGCCCGACTAGTTACGAGCAGTACTTC. It is translated as CASSPTSYEQYF.

V is TRBV29-1 and J is TRBJ2-3, with 12 bases that match TRBD2. V dropped 6 bases and J dropped 3; count of bases not matched to a gene: 10. The CDR3 consists of 16 residues. Germline assignment: CDR1 SQVTM and CDR2 ANQGSEA. CDR3 protein: CSVPSGGAARTDTQYF. The CDR3 DNA sequence: TGCAGCGTCCCTAGCGGGGGGGCCGCGAGAACAGATACGCAGTATTTT.

This clone turned up a few times. CDR3 nucleotide sequence: TGCAGCGTCAGCCCGGGGGGGGGCGATGAGCAGTTCTTC. Protein sequence: CSVSPGGGDEQFF. The chain couples TRBV29-1 to TRBJ2-1; TRBD2 matches at 8 bases. V gave up 6 bases and J gave up 8 bases; unmatched junction bases: 9. From germline, CDR1 is SQVTM and CDR2 ANQGSEA. The CDR3 has 13 residues.